This TCR beta chain was sequenced during a study of shared clonotypes between healthy human individuals. Generated by immunoSEQ multiplex PCR, the TCRdb table keeps only in-frame clones and is missing some. The table shows almost 750,000 clones, with approximately 77% occurring only once. Each of the donors was a healthy adult who was HIV-negative and had not had a recent acute infection or vaccination. The sequencing input was memory CD4+ T cells sorted from blood. Subset meaning: CD45RA-negative fraction. This clonotype was obtained from a young woman in good health.

As DNA, the CDR3 is TGCGCCAGCAGCCCGCAGGGGCTGAACACTGAAGCTTTCTTT. Translating it yields CASSPQGLNTEAFF. This sequence joins TRBV5-1 and TRBJ1-1; the D gene is possibly TRBD1 (6 bases). The V end was cut by 4 bases, the J end by 0 bases, with 10 bases between. CDR1 is SGHRS, CDR2 YFSETQ, per germline. The CDR3 runs to 14 residues.